This T cell receptor beta chain was sequenced in a study of blood T cell repertoires in COVID-19. Across the whole study: Samples of COVID-19 (acute and convalescent) were obtained from the United States, Italy and Spain. Nucleic acid was either cDNA or gDNA, and it came from T cells, B-cell-depleted T cells, or PBMCs.

The germline V gene encodes CDR1 SGHRS and CDR2 YFSETQ. The V and J ends lost 3 bases and 1 base, in that order; junction bases with no gene match: 3. This CDR3 is built from 15 residues. In the original analysis: Quantification of nucleated cells was approximated via reference gene primer amplification. Some clones are missing from TCRdb's copy, which holds only in-frame ones; the method was immunoSEQ multiplex PCR. V, J and clone size derive from that table, while D and trimming were established from the DNA sequence. In the table there are 30,000 to 40,000 clones, over 70% of which are singletons.

The sequence derives from a man in his 60s with active COVID-19. The source material was peripheral blood. The V gene is TRBV5-1, the J gene TRBJ2-1; 8 nucleotides match TRBD2. The CDR3, as DNA: TGCGCCAGCAGCTCAGCGGGAGAATCCTACAATGAGCAGTTCTTC. Its protein is CASSSAGESYNEQFF.